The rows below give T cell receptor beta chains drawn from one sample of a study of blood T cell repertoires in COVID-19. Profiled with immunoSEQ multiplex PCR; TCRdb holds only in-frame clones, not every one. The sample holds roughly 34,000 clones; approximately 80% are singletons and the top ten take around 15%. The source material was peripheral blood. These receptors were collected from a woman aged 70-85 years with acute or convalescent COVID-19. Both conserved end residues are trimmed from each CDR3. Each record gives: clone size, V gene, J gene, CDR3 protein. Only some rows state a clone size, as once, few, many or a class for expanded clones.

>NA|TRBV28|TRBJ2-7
ASSNSGALGSYEQY
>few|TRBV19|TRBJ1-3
ASSRTVSGNTIY
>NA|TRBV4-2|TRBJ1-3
ASSPRSTGALGVANTIY
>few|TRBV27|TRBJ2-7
ASSFTSSYEQY
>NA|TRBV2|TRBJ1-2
ASRDREDYGYT
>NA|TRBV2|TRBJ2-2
ASSAGTDTGELF
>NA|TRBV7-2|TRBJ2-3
ASSDRAGDTQY
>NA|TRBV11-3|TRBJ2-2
ASSPPPGQGAIGELF
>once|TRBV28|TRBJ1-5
ASSPDRAISNQPQH
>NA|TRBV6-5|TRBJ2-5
ASVGLAGTTQY
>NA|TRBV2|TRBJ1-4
ASSEARGRANEKLF
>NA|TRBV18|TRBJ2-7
ASSPPSTGLVYEQY
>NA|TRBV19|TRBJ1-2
ASSLGTGRNYGYT
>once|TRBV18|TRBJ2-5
ASSRPQETQY
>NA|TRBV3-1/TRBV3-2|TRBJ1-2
ASSSSGEVGYT
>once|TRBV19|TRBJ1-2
ASLGQEENGYT
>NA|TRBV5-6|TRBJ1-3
ASSQGAAGNTIY
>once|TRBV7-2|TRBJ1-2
ASSNRQGAGYGYT
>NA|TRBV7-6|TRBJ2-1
ASSKGVTGGHFNEQF
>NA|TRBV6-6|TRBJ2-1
ASSYSPGLYNEQF
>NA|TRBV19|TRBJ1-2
ASRDRAYGYT
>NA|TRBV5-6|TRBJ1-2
ASSQDRGANYGYT
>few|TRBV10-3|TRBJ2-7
AISAGRGFGEQY
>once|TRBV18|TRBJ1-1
ASSSGGNTEAF
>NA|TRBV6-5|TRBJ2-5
ASNPSGGARETQY
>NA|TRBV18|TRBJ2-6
ASSTQGTASGANVLT
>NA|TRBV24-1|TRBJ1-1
ATNLQVWPASRSTEAF
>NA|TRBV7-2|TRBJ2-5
ASSLGLRELSETQY
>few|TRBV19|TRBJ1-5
ASSIGSGGGPQH
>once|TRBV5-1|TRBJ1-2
ASSSGVGYT
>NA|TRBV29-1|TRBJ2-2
SVADPFSGRRTGELF
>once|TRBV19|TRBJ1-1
ASSIGTDTEAF
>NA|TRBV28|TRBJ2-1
ASSPFGQAYNEQF
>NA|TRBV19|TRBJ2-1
ASSPWTGGSYNEQF
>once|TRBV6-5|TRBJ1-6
ASSRGGNSPLH
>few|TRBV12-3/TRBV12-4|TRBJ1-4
ASSLLSNGKLF
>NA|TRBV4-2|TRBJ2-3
ASSQWGLAGGVGTDTQY
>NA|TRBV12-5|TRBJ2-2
ASGPGTDNTGELF
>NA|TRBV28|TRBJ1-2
ASSSTSRDYT
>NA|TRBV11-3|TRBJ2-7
ASSLTDSYEQY
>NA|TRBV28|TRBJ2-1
ASSFSNEQF
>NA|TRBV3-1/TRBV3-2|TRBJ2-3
ASSQGVAGGPDTQY
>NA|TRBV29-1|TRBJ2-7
STLTGPYEQY
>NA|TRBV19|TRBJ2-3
ASNSGAGTLSDTQY
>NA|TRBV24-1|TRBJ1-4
AIRDRGLLF
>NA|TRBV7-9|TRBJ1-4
ASSLGGFEKLF
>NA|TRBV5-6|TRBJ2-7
ASSQGQLGEQY
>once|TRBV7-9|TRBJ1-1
ASSFHGVEAF
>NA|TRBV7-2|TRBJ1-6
ASSLGGQNNSPLH
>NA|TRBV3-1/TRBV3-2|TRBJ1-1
ASSQDRGKKAMNTEAF
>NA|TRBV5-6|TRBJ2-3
ASSLMLAGGSTQY